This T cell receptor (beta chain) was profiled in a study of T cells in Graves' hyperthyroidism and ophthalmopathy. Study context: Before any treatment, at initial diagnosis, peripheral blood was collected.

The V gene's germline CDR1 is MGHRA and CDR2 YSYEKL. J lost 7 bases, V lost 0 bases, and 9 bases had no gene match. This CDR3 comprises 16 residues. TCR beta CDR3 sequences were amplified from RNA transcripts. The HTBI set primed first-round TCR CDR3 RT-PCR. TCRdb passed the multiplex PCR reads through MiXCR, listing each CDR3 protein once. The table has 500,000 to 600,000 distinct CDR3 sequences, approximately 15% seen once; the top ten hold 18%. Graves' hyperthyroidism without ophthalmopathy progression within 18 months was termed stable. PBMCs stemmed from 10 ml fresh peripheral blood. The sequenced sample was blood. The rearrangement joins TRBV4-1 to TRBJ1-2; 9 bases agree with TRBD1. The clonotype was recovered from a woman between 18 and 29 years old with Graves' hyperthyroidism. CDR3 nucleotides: TGCGCCAGCAGCCAAGATCTGTCGGACAGGGGAGGTGGCTACACCTTC. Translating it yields CASSQDLSDRGGGYTF.